This record looks at one T cell receptor (beta chain) sequence and its context. Its antigen is currently not known. Within one base of it there is no much larger clone, and no base qualities were kept. This entry comes from a study of Ad26.COV2.S vaccination and SARS-CoV-2 variants (dated by TCRdb to the early 2020s). Background for the entire study: Vaccine-arm donors came from COV1001, a multicentre, randomized, double-blind, placebo-controlled phase I-IIa trial of Ad26.COV2.S in healthy adults. Ad26.COV2.S was administered intramuscularly at a dose of 5x10^10 or 1x10^11 viral particles, either as one shot or as two shots given 56 days apart. TCRbeta repertoire sequencing served as the tool for gauging how specific and how broad the SARS-CoV-2-reactive T cell receptors were following Ad26.COV2.S vaccination. A total of approximately 30 samples were included in the TCR-sequenced set, comprising roughly 20 Ad26.COV2.S vaccine recipients, 5 placebo recipients and 8 SARS-CoV-2 convalescent individuals. Trial participants were randomized into five groups of five: low-dose or high-dose Ad26.COV2.S given once or twice, or placebo on both occasions. Investigators remained blinded to trial group allocation during experiments and outcome assessment.

There are 13 amino acids in the CDR3, from cysteine to phenylalanine inclusive. CDR3 DNA only is kept here, 39 bases in frame from base 1. From V the trimming removes 5 bases and from J it removes 7 bases, while the gene matches leave 5 bases of the junction unaccounted for. CDR1 LNHDA and CDR2 SQIVND were looked up in the germline V gene (reference sequence). The immunoSEQ Assay was used to sequence TCRbeta CDR3 regions. After extraction, genomic DNA underwent amplification by bias-controlled multiplex PCR, followed by high-throughput sequencing. The authors' analysis ran thus. To quantify the absolute abundance of every unique TCRbeta CDR3 region, sequences were collapsed and filtered. T cell fraction was estimated by normalizing TCRbeta template counts to usable DNA, with usable DNA measured through amplification of reference genes found in all nucleated cells. Repertoire TCRs were annotated as SARS-CoV-2-specific when V gene, CDR3 amino acid sequence and J gene were exactly matched to a known reactive TCR set. The reference SARS-CoV-2 TCR set was derived from MIRA and filtered for enrichment in COVID-19-positive ImmuneCODE repertoires, a step that removed public or cross-reactive TCRs. Drawing on the MIRA antigens, annotated TCRs were analysed further at the level of specific ORF or position within ORF. Breadth was defined as the number of annotated unique rearrangements divided by the total number of unique productive rearrangements, and depth was defined as the summed frequency of the annotated unique rearrangements. TCR breadth was compared between groups using two-sided Wilcoxon rank-sum tests. TCRdb obtained this table from immuneACCESS and retained in-frame rearrangements with V and J assigned. These tables miss some clones; where compared with another copy, unresolved V genes account for less than half of the shortfall, and the remainder is unexplained. V, J and clone size derive from that table, while D and trimming were established from the DNA sequence. For this sample the table gives around 300,000 clones, of which 75% to 90% were detected only once. The biggest ten clones account for roughly 10% of the sample.

What the treatment or condition label conveys for this sample: roughly 18 received Ad26.COV2.S at low or high dose, single or two shots; about 5 received placebo; per-sample allocation not given. Repertoires of vaccine and placebo recipients were sequenced from samples taken on day 63 after the first injection. In Cohort 1b, about 25 adults aged 18-55 years were enrolled at a single site in Boston, USA, between 29 July and 7 August 2020. Ad26.COV2.S was a replication-incompetent adenovirus type 26 vector that expressed a prefusion-stabilized SARS-CoV-2 spike protein derived from the original Wuhan strain. Results the study describes overall, beyond this receptor: Higher spike-specific TCR breadth was observed in Ad26.COV2.S recipients than in placebo recipients (P = 0.0014). According to the authors, total T cell responses may have been underestimated by the TCR breadth and depth analyses. The study was not powered for comparison of responses between vaccine doses or regimens. Vaccine and placebo recipients had similar non-spike TCR breadth, a finding consistent with the vaccine containing only spike. After vaccination, substantial breadth of spike-specific CD8+ and CD4+ T cell responses was reported.

The V and J segments used are TRBV19 and TRBJ1-5, with 7 central nucleotides matching TRBD1. This receptor was taken from a person between 18 and 65 years old who received the Ad26.COV2.S COVID-19 vaccine or a placebo. The sample was peripheral blood, taken in a trial of Ad26.COV2.S vaccine versus placebo. The nucleotides are TGTGCCAGTAGTCCCCAGGGGGGGCAGCCCCAGCATTTT. Translation gives CASSPQGGQPQHF.